This T cell receptor beta chain came from a study of control samples from healthy donors and cancer patients. Method: immunoSEQ multiplex PCR; TCRdb's copy keeps in-frame clones and lacks some. The sample shows under 30,000 clones, 65% to 90% of them seen only once. The TCR originated in a woman aged 60-70 years with head and neck cancer. Sequences were obtained from PBMCs.

CDR3 amino acids: CASSPRRVNEQFF. The CDR3 nucleotides are TGTGCCAGTAGTCCTCGCCGAGTCAATGAGCAGTTCTTC. V gene TRBV19 combines with J gene TRBJ2-1; D is ambiguous. This CDR3 is built from 13 residues. Between the trimmed V and J ends, which lost 5 bases and 6 bases, there was a span of 11 bases. CDR1 is LNHDA and CDR2 is SQIVND in the germline V gene (reference sequence).